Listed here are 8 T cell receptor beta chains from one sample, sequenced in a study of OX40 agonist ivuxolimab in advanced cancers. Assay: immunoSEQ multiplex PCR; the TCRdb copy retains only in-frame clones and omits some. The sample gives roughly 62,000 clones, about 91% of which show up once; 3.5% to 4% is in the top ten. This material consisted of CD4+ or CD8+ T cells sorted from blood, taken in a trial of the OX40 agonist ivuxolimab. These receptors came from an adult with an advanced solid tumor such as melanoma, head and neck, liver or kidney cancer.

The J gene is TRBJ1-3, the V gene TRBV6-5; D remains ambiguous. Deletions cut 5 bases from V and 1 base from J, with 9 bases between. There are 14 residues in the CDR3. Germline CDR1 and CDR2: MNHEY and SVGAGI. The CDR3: CASSPTESGNTIYF. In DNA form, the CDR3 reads TGTGCCAGCAGTCCCACAGAATCTGGAAACACCATATATTTT.

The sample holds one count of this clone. As DNA, the CDR3 is TGTGCCATCAGTGAGTCGGAGGGGGAACCCTACAATGAGCAGTTCTTC. Its protein is CAISESEGEPYNEQFF. The chain recombines TRBV10-3 with TRBJ2-1, with D perhaps TRBD1 or TRBD2 (6 bases each). CDR3 length equals 16 residues. Deletions cut 0 bases from V and 2 bases from J, with 11 bases between. Per the germline V gene, CDR1 is ENHRY and CDR2 is SYGVKD.

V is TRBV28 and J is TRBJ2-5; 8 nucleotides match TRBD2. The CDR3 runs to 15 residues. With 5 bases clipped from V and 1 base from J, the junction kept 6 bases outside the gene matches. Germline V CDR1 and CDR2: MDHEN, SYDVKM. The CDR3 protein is CASSKLAASQETQYF. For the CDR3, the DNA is TGTGCCAGCAGTAAACTAGCGGCTAGCCAAGAGACCCAGTACTTC. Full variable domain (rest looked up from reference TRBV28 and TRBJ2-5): DVKVTQSSRYLVKRTGEKVFLECVQDMDHENMFWYRQDPGLGLRLIYFSYDVKMKEKGDIPEGYSVSREKKERFSLILESASTNQTSMYLCASSKLAASQETQYFGPGTRLLVL.

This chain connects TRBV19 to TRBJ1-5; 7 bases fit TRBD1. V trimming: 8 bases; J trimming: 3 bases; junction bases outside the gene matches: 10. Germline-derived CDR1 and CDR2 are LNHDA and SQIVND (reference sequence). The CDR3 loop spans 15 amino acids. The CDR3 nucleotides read TGTGCCAGTTCTTTCGGGACAGCTGACAATCAGCCCCAGCATTTT. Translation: CASSFGTADNQPQHF.

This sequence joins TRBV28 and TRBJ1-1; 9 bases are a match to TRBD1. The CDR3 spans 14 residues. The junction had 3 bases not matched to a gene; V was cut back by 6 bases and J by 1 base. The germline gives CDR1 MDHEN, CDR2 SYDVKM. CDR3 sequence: CASRGTGTNTEAFF. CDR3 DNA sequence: TGTGCCAGCAGGGGGACAGGGACGAACACTGAAGCTTTCTTT. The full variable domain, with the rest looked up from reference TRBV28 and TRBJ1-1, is DVKVTQSSRYLVKRTGEKVFLECVQDMDHENMFWYRQDPGLGLRLIYFSYDVKMKEKGDIPEGYSVSREKKERFSLILESASTNQTSMYLCASRGTGTNTEAFFGQGTRLTVV.

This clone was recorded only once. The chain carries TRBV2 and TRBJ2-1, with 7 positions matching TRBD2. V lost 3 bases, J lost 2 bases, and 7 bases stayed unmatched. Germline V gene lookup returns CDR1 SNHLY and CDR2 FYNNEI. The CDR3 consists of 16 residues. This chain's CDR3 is CASSDLAAGPYNEQFF. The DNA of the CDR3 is TGTGCCAGCAGTGACTTAGCAGCGGGACCCTACAATGAGCAGTTCTTC.

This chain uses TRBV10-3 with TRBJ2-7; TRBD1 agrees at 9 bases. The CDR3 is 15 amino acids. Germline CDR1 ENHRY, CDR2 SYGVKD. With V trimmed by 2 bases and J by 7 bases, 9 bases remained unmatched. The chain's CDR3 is CAISEVLQGAGEQYF. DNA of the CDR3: TGTGCCATCAGTGAGGTTTTACAGGGGGCGGGGGAGCAGTACTTC.

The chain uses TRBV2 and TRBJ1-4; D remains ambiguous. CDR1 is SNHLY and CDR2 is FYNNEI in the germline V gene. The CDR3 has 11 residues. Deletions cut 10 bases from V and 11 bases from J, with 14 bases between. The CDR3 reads CAILRPQKLFF. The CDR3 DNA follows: TGTGCCATCCTACGCCCCCAGAAACTGTTTTTT.